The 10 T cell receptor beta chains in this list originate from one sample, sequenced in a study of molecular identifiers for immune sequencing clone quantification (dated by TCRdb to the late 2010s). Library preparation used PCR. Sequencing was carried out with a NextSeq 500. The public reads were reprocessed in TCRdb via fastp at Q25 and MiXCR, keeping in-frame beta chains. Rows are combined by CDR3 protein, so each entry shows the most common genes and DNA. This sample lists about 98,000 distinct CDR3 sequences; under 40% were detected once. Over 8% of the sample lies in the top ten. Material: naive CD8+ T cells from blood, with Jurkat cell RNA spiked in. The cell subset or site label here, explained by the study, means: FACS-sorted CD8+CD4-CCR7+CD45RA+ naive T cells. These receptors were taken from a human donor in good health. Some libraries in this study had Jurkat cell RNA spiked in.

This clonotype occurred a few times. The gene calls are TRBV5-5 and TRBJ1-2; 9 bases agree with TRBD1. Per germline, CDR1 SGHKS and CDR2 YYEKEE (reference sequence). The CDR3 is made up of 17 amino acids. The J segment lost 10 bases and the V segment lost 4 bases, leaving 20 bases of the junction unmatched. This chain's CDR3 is CASSPERTGVFAFHYTF. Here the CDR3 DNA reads TGTGCCAGCAGCCCCGAGCGGACAGGGGTTTTTGCGTTCCACTACACCTTC. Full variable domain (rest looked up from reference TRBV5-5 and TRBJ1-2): DAGVTQSPTHLIKTRGQQVTLRCSPISGHKSVSWYQQVLGQGPQFIFQYYEKEERGRGNFPDRFSARQFPNYSSELNVNALLLGDSALYLCASSPERTGVFAFHYTFGSGTRLTVV.

As DNA, the CDR3 is TGCGCCAGCGGACAAGGGACAGGGGTCAACTATGGCTACACCTTC. Protein product: CASGQGTGVNYGYTF. This chain connects TRBV4-3 to TRBJ1-2, with 10 bases aligning to TRBD1. V was clipped by 8 bases and J by 2 bases; unmatched bases: 8. CDR3 size: 15 residues. Per germline, CDR1 LGHNA and CDR2 YSLEER.

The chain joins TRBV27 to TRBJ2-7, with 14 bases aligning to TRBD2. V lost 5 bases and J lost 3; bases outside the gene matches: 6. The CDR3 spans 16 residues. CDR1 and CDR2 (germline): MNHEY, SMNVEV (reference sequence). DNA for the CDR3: TGTGCCAGCAGTCCCCAGGGACTAGCGGGAGTCTACGAGCAGTACTTC. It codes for CASSPQGLAGVYEQYF.

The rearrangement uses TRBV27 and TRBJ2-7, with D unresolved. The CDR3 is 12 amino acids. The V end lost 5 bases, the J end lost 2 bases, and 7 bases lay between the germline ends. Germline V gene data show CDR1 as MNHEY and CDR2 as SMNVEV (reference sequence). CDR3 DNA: TGTGCCAGCAGTCCCTCACCCTACGAGCAGTACTTC. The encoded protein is CASSPSPYEQYF.

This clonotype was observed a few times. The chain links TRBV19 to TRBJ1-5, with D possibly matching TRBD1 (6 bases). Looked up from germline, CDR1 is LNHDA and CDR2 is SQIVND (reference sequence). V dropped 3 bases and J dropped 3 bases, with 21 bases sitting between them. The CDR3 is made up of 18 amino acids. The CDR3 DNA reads TGTGCCAGTAGTATCTGGACAGTGGTCTCTCCTACCAATCAGCCCCAGCATTTT. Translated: CASSIWTVVSPTNQPQHF.

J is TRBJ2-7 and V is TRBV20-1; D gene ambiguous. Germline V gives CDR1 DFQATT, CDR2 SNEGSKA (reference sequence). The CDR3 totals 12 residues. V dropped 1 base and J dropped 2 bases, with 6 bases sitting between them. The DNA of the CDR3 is TGCAGTGCTAGAGCACTACCCTACGAGCAGTACTTC. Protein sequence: CSARALPYEQYF.

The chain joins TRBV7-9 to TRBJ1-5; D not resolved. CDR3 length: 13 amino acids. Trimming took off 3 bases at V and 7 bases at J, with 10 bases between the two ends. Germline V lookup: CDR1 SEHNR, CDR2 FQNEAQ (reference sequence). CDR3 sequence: CASSLGGAQPQHF. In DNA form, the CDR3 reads TGTGCCAGCAGCTTGGGAGGAGCCCAGCCCCAGCATTTT.

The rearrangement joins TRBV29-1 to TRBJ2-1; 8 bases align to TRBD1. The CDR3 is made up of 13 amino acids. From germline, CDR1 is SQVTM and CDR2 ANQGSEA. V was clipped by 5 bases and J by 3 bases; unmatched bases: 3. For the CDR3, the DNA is TGCAGCGTTTCAGGGGGCTACTACAATGAGCAGTTCTTC. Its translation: CSVSGGYYNEQFF.

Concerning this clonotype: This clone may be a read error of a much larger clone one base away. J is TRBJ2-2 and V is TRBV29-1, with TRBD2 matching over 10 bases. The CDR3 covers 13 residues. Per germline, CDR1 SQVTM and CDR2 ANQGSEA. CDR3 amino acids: CSVSGRDTGEPFF. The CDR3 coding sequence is TGCAGCGTGAGCGGGAGGGACACCGGGGAGCCGTTTTTT.

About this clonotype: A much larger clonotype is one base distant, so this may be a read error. CDR3 sequence (DNA): TGCGCCAGCAGCTCCCCGGAACTTGGACGGGGGGCTGGAGATACGCAGTATTTT. Its protein is CASSSPELGRGAGDTQYF. The J gene is TRBJ2-3, the V gene TRBV5-1, with a possible D match to TRBD2 (7 bases). Deletions cut 3 bases from V and 5 bases from J, with 25 bases between. Germline CDR1 and CDR2: SGHRS and YFSETQ. CDR3 length: 18 amino acids. Full variable domain (outside the CDR3, taken from reference TRBV5-1 and TRBJ2-3): KAGVTQTPRYLIKTRGQQVTLSCSPISGHRSVSWYQQTPGQGLQFLFEYFSETQRNKGNFPGRFSGRQFSNSRSEMNVSTLELGDSALYLCASSSPELGRGAGDTQYFGPGTRLTVL.